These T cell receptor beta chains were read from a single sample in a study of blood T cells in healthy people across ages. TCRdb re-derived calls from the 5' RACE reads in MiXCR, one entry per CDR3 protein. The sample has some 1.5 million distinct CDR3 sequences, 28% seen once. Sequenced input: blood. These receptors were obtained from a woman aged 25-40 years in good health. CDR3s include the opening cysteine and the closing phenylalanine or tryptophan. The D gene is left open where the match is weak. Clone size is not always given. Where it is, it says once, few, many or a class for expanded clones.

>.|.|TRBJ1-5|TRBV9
CASSANPMRDMVSNQPQHF
TGTGCCAGCAGCGCCAACCCGATGCGAGACATGGTCAGCAATCAGCCCCAGCATTTT
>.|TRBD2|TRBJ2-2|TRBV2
CASLAGEVSAGELFF
TGTGCCTCTTTAGCGGGCGAGGTATCAGCCGGGGAGCTGTTTTTT
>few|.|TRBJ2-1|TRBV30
CAWRDPLGGKGNEQFF
TGTGCCTGGAGGGACCCGCTCGGCGGTAAGGGCAATGAGCAGTTCTTC
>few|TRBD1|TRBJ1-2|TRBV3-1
CASSLRTNRGNNYGYTF
TGTGCCAGCAGCCTGAGGACAAACAGGGGAAATAACTATGGCTACACCTTC
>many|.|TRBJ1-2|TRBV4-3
CASSQDAGFNYGYTF
TGCGCCAGCAGCCAAGATGCAGGGTTTAACTATGGCTACACCTTC
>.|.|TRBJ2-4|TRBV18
CASSRQVETLYF
TGTGCCAGCTCACGACAGGTGGAGACCCTGTACTTC
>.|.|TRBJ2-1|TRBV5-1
CASNPGTFSYNEQFF
TGCGCCAGCAACCCCGGGACTTTCTCCTACAATGAGCAGTTCTTC
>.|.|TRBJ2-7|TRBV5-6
CASSLGRSSPRDTQYF
TGTGCCAGCAGCCTGGGGCGGTCTAGCCCCCGGGACACCCAGTACTTC
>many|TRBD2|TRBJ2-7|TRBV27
CASSFRGRAYEQYF
TGTGCCAGCAGTTTTCGCGGGAGGGCCTACGAGCAGTACTTC
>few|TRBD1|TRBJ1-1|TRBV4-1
CASSKPGQGRENTEAFF
TGCGCCAGCAGCAAACCGGGACAGGGTAGGGAGAACACTGAAGCTTTCTTT
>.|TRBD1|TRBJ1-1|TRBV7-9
CASGSRQGGAEAFF
TGTGCCAGCGGCTCCCGACAGGGGGGCGCTGAAGCTTTCTTT
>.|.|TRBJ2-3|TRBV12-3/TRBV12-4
CASGGGRTDTQYF
TGTGCCAGCGGGGGGGGCCGGACAGATACGCAGTATTTT
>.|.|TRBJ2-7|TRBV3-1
CASSAIYPHEQYF
TGTGCCAGCAGCGCCATTTACCCCCACGAGCAGTACTTC
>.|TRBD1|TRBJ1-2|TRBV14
CASSRPGQGASDGYTF
TGTGCCAGCAGCCGGCCGGGACAGGGGGCTTCGGATGGCTACACCTTC
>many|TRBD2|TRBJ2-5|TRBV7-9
CASSPASGGKETQYF
TGTGCCAGCAGCCCGGCCAGCGGGGGGAAAGAGACCCAGTACTTC
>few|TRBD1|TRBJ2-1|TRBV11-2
CASSPPPGTGAWEQFF
TGTGCCAGCAGCCCGCCGCCGGGGACAGGGGCCTGGGAGCAGTTCTTC
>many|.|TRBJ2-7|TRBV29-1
CSVEDADTYEQYF
TGCAGCGTTGAAGATGCGGACACCTACGAGCAGTACTTC